The text below deals with one T cell receptor (beta chain). Its antigen target is currently unknown. No clone much larger than this one lies a single base away; base qualities are absent. This entry comes from a study of blood T cell repertoires in COVID-19 (dated by TCRdb to about 2020). About the investigation overall: Samples covering the acute and convalescent phases of COVID-19 were provided by collaborators in the United States, Italy and Spain. Where available, HLA class I and class II types were obtained from metadata supplied by the sample provider rather than from assay-based typing. Samples came from the ongoing ImmuneRACE study (first 160 participants) plus 1,254 subjects from 6 global collaborators. Sample metadata almost always included a de-identified subject ID, COVID-19 status, age in years and sex. A freely available public database, intended as a resource for researchers studying the immune response to SARS-CoV-2, is where the repertoires were released. Deeply sampled blood TCRbeta repertoires from subjects exposed to, actively infected with, or recovered from COVID-19 were included in the dataset. The material from the prospective study consisted of cDNA or gDNA derived from T cells, B-cell-depleted T cells, or PBMCs.

The CDR3 spans 15 residues, from the cysteine through the phenylalanine. Left in the record is the CDR3 DNA by itself, 45 bases read in frame from the first base. Trimming accounts for 1 base at V and 1 base at J, while the number of junction bases matched to no gene is 3. Taken from the germline V gene, the CDR1 and CDR2 loops are KGHSH and LQKENI. Broader findings and caveats from the paper: How much clinical and demographic metadata was included differed by source and by participant, and the metadata was provided uncurated.

Collaborating institutions collected whole blood in K2EDTA tubes following their own protocols. Collaborator samples were shipped for TCRbeta analysis as frozen whole blood, isolated PBMCs, or DNA extracted from either sample type. TCRbeta CDR3 regions were amplified from genomic DNA using the immunoSEQ Assay, a bias-controlled multiplex PCR. Regarding the original processing steps: The number of nucleated cells in each sample was estimated by amplification of reference gene primers within the assay. Sequence reads were collapsed and filtered to measure the absolute abundance of every unique TCRbeta CDR3 rearrangement. For each sample, productive Simpson clonality was calculated as the square root of Simpson's diversity index over productive rearrangements. Not all clones reach the TCRdb copy of this immuneACCESS table, which keeps in-frame sequences only. Checked studies attribute under half of the gap to unresolved V genes and leave the rest unexplained. V, J and clone size are those of that table, while D and trimming were read from the DNA. This sample is represented by approximately 140,000 clones; about 86% of them were singletons. The ten largest clones represent approximately 8.3% of the sample.

This sequence was found in a woman in her sixties or seventies with acute or convalescent COVID-19. Material: peripheral blood. Recombination linked TRBV18 to TRBJ2-5; TRBD1 fits 7 bases in the junction. The CDR3 region reads CASSPQGGIQETQYF. The DNA reads TGTGCCAGCTCACCACAAGGGGGCATCCAAGAGACCCAGTACTTC.